The 16 T cell receptor beta chains given below trace back to one sample, sequenced in a study of control samples from healthy donors and cancer patients. Sequencing was performed with immunoSEQ multiplex PCR; in TCRdb, only in-frame clones are kept and a portion is missing. The sample comprises about 52,000 clones, around 95% of which are singletons, and 2% to 2.5% rests with the top ten. Sequencing used blood. These receptors were taken from a man aged 25 to 45 in good health.

The chain links TRBV6-2 or TRBV6-3 to TRBJ1-2, with 8 bases fitting TRBD1. Trimming removed 5 bases from V and 1 base from J; junction bases left unmatched: 9. The length of the CDR3 is 16 residues. CDR1 MNHEY and CDR2 SVGEGT come from the germline V gene. The CDR3 DNA sequence: TGTGCCAGCAGTCCCCTTGGGACAGGCCATAACTATGGCTACACCTTC. Translating gives CASSPLGTGHNYGYTF.

This chain uses TRBV9 with TRBJ1-6; D remains ambiguous. The germline V and J ends were trimmed by 0 bases and 6 bases, with 16 bases remaining between them. This CDR3 is built from 17 residues. CDR1 and CDR2 (germline): SGDLS, YYNGEE. DNA for the CDR3: TGTGCCAGCAGCGTAGGTATCTCTCTGGAGCCTAATTCACCCCTCCACTTT. Translation gives CASSVGISLEPNSPLHF.

This clone showed up just a few times. The chain links TRBV19 to TRBJ1-5; the D is unclear. This CDR3 has 15 amino acids. V was pared by 3 bases and J by 3 bases, with 12 bases between. Germline CDR1 LNHDA, CDR2 SQIVND (reference sequence). The CDR3 sequence is CASSISGLFNQPQHF. The CDR3 DNA is TGTGCCAGTAGTATCTCCGGACTTTTCAATCAGCCCCAGCATTTT.

This chain uses TRBV9 with TRBJ2-5, with TRBD2 matching over 9 bases. The CDR3 length is 16 residues. Germline trimming cut 10 bases from V and 4 bases from J; bases unmatched to any gene: 17. The germline V gene has CDR1 SGDLS and CDR2 YYNGEE. The CDR3 here is CARRPTRRGGRETQYF. CDR3 nucleotides: TGTGCCCGCCGCCCGACGCGGCGGGGGGGGCGAGAGACCCAGTACTTC.

The chain couples TRBV7-2 to TRBJ1-1; the D is unclear. Trimming stripped 2 bases from V and 5 bases from J, with 9 bases between. Germline V gene data show CDR1 as SGHTA and CDR2 as FQGNSA. This CDR3 is built from 13 residues. CDR3: CASSLLAGTEAFF. The CDR3, as DNA: TGTGCCAGCAGCTTACTTGCGGGGACTGAAGCTTTCTTT.

In its sample, this clone was seen once. J is TRBJ2-1 and V is TRBV6-5; 7 nucleotides line up with TRBD1. The CDR3 is 12 residues long. Germline CDR1 and CDR2: MNHEY and SVGAGI. The CDR3 is CALGGNYNEQFF. CDR3 DNA: TGTGCTTTAGGGGGCAACTACAATGAGCAGTTCTTC.

The genes are TRBV19 and TRBJ2-7, with D perhaps assigned TRBD1 or TRBD2 (5 bases each). This CDR3 spans 15 amino acids. Germline V gives CDR1 LNHDA, CDR2 SQIVND (reference sequence). V lost 3 bases to trimming and J lost 6 bases, with 18 bases between them. The DNA of the CDR3 is TGTGCCAGTAGTATGCTGGGGGACCGAAAAGGCGAGCAGTACTTC. Amino acid sequence: CASSMLGDRKGEQYF. The full variable domain, rest sourced from reference TRBV19 and TRBJ2-7, is DGGITQSPKYLFRKEGQNVTLSCEQNLNHDAMYWYRQDPGQGLRLIYYSQIVNDFQKGDIAEGYSVSREKKESFPLTVTSAQKNPTAFYLCASSMLGDRKGEQYFGPGTRLTVT.

This chain links TRBV19 with TRBJ2-1, with TRBD2 matching over 9 bases. Germline CDR1 and CDR2: LNHDA and SQIVND (reference sequence). This CDR3 is built from 15 residues. The V segment lost 4 bases and the J segment 3 bases; nucleotides outside the gene matches: 4. The CDR3: CASSKTSGVYNEQFF. CDR3 bases: TGTGCCAGTAGTAAGACTAGCGGAGTCTACAATGAGCAGTTCTTC.

The chain recombines TRBV29-1 with TRBJ1-5, with TRBD1 identical over 7 bases. Germline CDR1 SQVTM, CDR2 ANQGSEA. This CDR3 is built from 14 residues. With 6 bases clipped from V and 4 bases from J, the junction kept 9 bases outside the gene matches. Here the CDR3 reads CSVQPTGINQPQHF. The CDR3 nucleotides read TGCAGCGTCCAACCGACAGGGATAAATCAGCCCCAGCATTTT.

The rearrangement uses TRBV5-1 and TRBJ2-1; D possibly corresponds to TRBD2 (5 bases). Per the germline V gene, CDR1 is SGHRS and CDR2 is YFSETQ. The V and J ends lost 0 bases and 7 bases respectively, with 23 bases between them. The CDR3 sequence is 18 residues long. In DNA, the CDR3 is TGCGCCAGCAGCTTGGCCCCAGGATCGGCACTAGGTCTAAATGAGCAGTTCTTC. This gives the protein CASSLAPGSALGLNEQFF.

The chain uses TRBV6-5 and TRBJ1-5; D not resolved. Trimming took off 2 bases at V and 6 bases at J, with 14 bases between the two ends. CDR1 is MNHEY and CDR2 is SVGAGI in the germline V gene. The CDR3 runs 15 residues. The CDR3 reads CASSYAGLPGQPQHF. The CDR3 DNA reads TGTGCCAGCAGTTACGCCGGGCTCCCGGGTCAGCCCCAGCATTTT.

V is TRBV12-3 or TRBV12-4 and J is TRBJ2-1, with D unresolved. This CDR3 has 13 amino acids. Trimming left V 0 bases short and J 6 bases short, with 6 bases between. CDR3 DNA sequence: TGTGCCAGCAGTTTAGCGCACGTCAATGAGCAGTTCTTC. Translating gives CASSLAHVNEQFF.

V is TRBV6-5 and J is TRBJ2-5; D remains unclear. V was clipped by 4 bases and J by 5 bases, with 5 bases between them. The CDR3 runs to 11 residues. The germline gives CDR1 MNHEY, CDR2 SVGAGI. The CDR3 DNA is TGTGCCAGCAGTTCTGGGGAGACCCAGTACTTC. Translated: CASSSGETQYF.

The chain links TRBV9 to TRBJ2-5; D is possibly TRBD2 (6 bases). Germline-derived CDR1 and CDR2 are SGDLS and YYNGEE. The CDR3 has 13 amino acids. The V gene lost 4 bases and the J gene lost 3 bases, with 10 bases spanning the gap. The CDR3 sequence: CASSPGGKETQYF. Written as DNA, the CDR3 is TGTGCCAGCAGCCCCGGCGGGAAAGAGACCCAGTACTTC. Together with reference TRBV9 and TRBJ2-5, the CDR3 gives the full variable domain: DSGVTQTPKHLITATGQRVTLRCSPRSGDLSVYWYQQSLDQGLQFLIQYYNGEERAKGNILERFSAQQFPDLHSELNLSSLELGDSALYFCASSPGGKETQYFGPGTRLLVL.

This rearrangement joins TRBV4-3 to TRBJ2-3; D is uncertain. The length of the CDR3 is 16 residues. Germline V gene data show CDR1 as LGHNA and CDR2 as YSLEER. V lost 0 bases, J lost 1 base, and 11 bases lay in between. The CDR3 nucleotides read TGCGCCAGCAGCCAAGATCCCGGCGGTCGCACAGATACGCAGTATTTT. This sequence encodes CASSQDPGGRTDTQYF.

This chain joins TRBV4-3 and TRBJ1-2; 8 positions agree with TRBD1. The J segment lost 2 bases and the V segment lost 2 bases, leaving 4 bases of the junction unmatched. This CDR3 comprises 15 residues. Germline lookup yields CDR1 LGHNA and CDR2 YSLEER. Written as DNA, the CDR3 is TGCGCCAGCAGCCAACGACAGGGGCGCAACTATGGCTACACCTTC. It is translated as CASSQRQGRNYGYTF.